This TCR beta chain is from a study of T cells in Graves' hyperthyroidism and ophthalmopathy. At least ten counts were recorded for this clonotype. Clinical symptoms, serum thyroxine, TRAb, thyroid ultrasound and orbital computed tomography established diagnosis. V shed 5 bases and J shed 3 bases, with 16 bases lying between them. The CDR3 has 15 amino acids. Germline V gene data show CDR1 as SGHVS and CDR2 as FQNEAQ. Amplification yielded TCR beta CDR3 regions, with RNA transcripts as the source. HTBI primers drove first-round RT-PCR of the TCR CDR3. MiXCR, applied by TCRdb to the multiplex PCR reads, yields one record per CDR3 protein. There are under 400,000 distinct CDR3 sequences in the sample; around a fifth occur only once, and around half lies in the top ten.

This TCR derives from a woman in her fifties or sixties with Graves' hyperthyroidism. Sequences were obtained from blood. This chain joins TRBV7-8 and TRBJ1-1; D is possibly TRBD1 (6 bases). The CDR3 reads CASSPRGDFDTEAFF. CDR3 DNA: TGTGCCAGCAGCCCGAGGGGGGATTTTGACACTGAAGCTTTCTTT. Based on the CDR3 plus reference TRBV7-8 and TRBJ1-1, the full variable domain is GAGVSQSPRYKVAKRGQDVALRCDPISGHVSLFWYQQALGQGPEFLTYFQNEAQLDKSGLPSDRFFAERPEGSVSTLKIQRTQQEDSAVYLCASSPRGDFDTEAFFGQGTRLTVV.